This record covers a single T cell receptor beta chain. The antigen remains unidentified. This record belongs to a study of T cells expressing NK-cell markers. Study at large: Repertoire data for TCR beta were derived from sorted T cells (CD3+CD56+NKG2C+, CD3+CD56+NKG2C- and CD3+CD56-NKG2C+). General study findings and limits: Topping the CD3+CD56-NKG2C+ fraction as well were these clonotypes, in a few donors.

A 5'RACE template switching approach incorporating UMIs was used to make TCR beta cDNA. Following a re-call of the 5' RACE reads, TCRdb has one entry per CDR3 protein and lacks DNA. Recorded here are almost 450,000 distinct CDR3 sequences; the top ten clones represent less than 7.5%. This CDR3 comprises 15 residues. The receptor's source is a woman between 18 and 69 years old in good health. The chain combines TRBV12-3 or TRBV12-4 with TRBJ1-5; the D call from TCRdb, TRBD1, cannot be confirmed without DNA. The sample taken for sequencing was blood T cells: a sorted CD56 or NKG2C T cell subset, CD4+ or CD8+ T cells, or bulk PBMC T cells (not recorded which). The CDR3 is CASSLTGESNQPQHF.